Presented here are 8 T cell receptor beta chains from one specimen sequenced in a study of cytomegalovirus exposure and HLA in healthy donors. Assay: immunoSEQ multiplex PCR; the TCRdb copy retains only in-frame clones and omits some. The sample lists 300,000 to 450,000 clones, just over 85% occurring once. The material sequenced was PBMCs. Receptor source: a woman under 30 in good health and CMV-seronegative.

This rearrangement joins TRBV7-9 to TRBJ2-7; possibly TRBD1 for D (6 bases). V lost 5 bases and J 5 bases, leaving 19 bases between the germline ends. Germline V gives CDR1 SEHNR, CDR2 FQNEAQ (reference sequence). The length of the CDR3 is 15 residues. CDR3 sequence (DNA): TGTGCCAGCAGCCCACCGGGCACAGGGAAGCACGAGCAGTACTTC. The encoded protein is CASSPPGTGKHEQYF.

The chain employs TRBV27 and TRBJ1-2; 11 nucleotides line up with TRBD1. From germline, CDR1 is MNHEY and CDR2 SMNVEV (reference sequence). Trimming at V came to 5 bases and at J to 6 bases, leaving 5 bases not matched to a gene. This CDR3 is 14 amino acids long. The CDR3 DNA sequence: TGTGCCAGCAGTCCGGACAGGGGGCGACATGGCTACACCTTC. As protein: CASSPDRGRHGYTF.

The rearrangement joins TRBV5-3 to TRBJ2-2, with 12 bases matching TRBD2. TRBV5-3 is filed as an ORF, its function uncertain. The CDR3 totals 16 residues. V shed 1 base, J shed 6 bases, and the junction held 4 bases outside the gene matches. The CDR3 nucleotides are TGTGCCAGAAGCTTGAGACTAGCGGGAGCCGCCGGGGAGCTGTTTTTT. Amino acids: CARSLRLAGAAGELFF.

J is TRBJ1-2 and V is TRBV6-6, with D possibly TRBD1 on 5 matching bases. The CDR3 contains 16 residues. Trimming removed 2 bases at V and 1 base at J, with 14 bases between. The germline V gene encodes CDR1 MNHNY and CDR2 SVGAGI (reference sequence). CDR3 amino acids: CASSYGLGGVNYGYTF. The DNA of the CDR3 is TGTGCCAGCAGTTACGGGCTGGGGGGGGTTAACTATGGCTACACCTTC.

The chain combines TRBV18 with TRBJ1-2; 8 positions match TRBD1. Germline V CDR1 and CDR2: KGHSH, LQKENI. This CDR3 is built from 13 residues. V trimming: 5 bases; J trimming: 8 bases; junction bases outside the gene matches: 7. Here the CDR3 reads CASSTDRVRGYTF. In DNA form, the CDR3 reads TGTGCCAGCTCAACGGACAGGGTTAGAGGCTACACCTTC.

The chain combines TRBV18 with TRBJ2-7; maybe TRBD1 (5 bases). CDR1 and CDR2 (germline): KGHSH, LQKENI. Trimming shortened V by 3 bases and J by 9 bases, and 21 bases separated the two germline ends. This CDR3 region has 15 residues. The CDR3 DNA reads TGTGCCAGCTCACCCTCAACAGGTGACGGCGTGCGGCAGTACTTC. It specifies CASSPSTGDGVRQYF.

The chain couples TRBV7-3 to TRBJ2-7, with 7 nucleotides matching TRBD2. This CDR3 region has 16 residues. CDR1 and CDR2 (germline): SGHTA, FQGTGA. The J segment lost 0 bases and the V segment lost 5 bases, leaving 10 bases of the junction unmatched. CDR3: CASSPLGGLSSYEQYF. CDR3 bases: TGTGCCAGCAGCCCTCTGGGGGGACTAAGCTCCTACGAGCAGTACTTC.

V gene TRBV6-1 combines with J gene TRBJ1-2, with D possibly being TRBD1 (6 bases). Germline V gene data show CDR1 as MNHNS and CDR2 as SASEGT. The CDR3 runs to 13 residues. Between the trimmed V and J ends, which lost 2 bases and 4 bases, there was a span of 8 bases. The CDR3 spells CASSELGGYGYTF. The DNA for the CDR3 is TGTGCCAGCAGTGAATTAGGGGGCTATGGCTACACCTTC.